The 12 T cell receptor beta chains in this list originate from one sample, sequenced in a study of OX40 agonist ivuxolimab in advanced cancers. The assay was immunoSEQ multiplex PCR, and TCRdb's table has in-frame clones only and misses some. Of 50,000 to 70,000 clones in the sample, around 88% were seen once. The sample was CD4+ or CD8+ T cells sorted from blood, taken in a trial of the OX40 agonist ivuxolimab. These TCRs come from an adult with an advanced solid tumor such as melanoma, head and neck, liver or kidney cancer.

The V and J genes are TRBV30 and TRBJ1-5, with D unclear. The CDR3 loop spans 13 amino acids. Per the germline V gene, CDR1 is GTSNPN and CDR2 is SVGIG (reference sequence). V lost 3 bases and J lost 0, with 6 bases in between. CDR3 region: CAWSGDSNQPQHF. The CDR3, as DNA: TGTGCCTGGAGCGGAGATAGCAATCAGCCCCAGCATTTT.

This chain joins TRBV7-8 and TRBJ1-2; D remains ambiguous. Germline V gene data show CDR1 as SGHVS and CDR2 as FQNEAQ. V lost 5 bases to trimming and J lost 2 bases, with 6 bases between them. The CDR3 has 12 residues. The CDR3 DNA sequence: TGTGCCAGCAGCCAGACCAACTATGGCTACACCTTC. Protein: CASSQTNYGYTF.

The chain carries TRBV9 and TRBJ2-2, with D possibly called TRBD1 or TRBD2 (5 bases each). Deletions cut 0 bases from V and 7 bases from J, with 10 bases between. There are 14 residues in the CDR3. CDR1 SGDLS and CDR2 YYNGEE come from the germline V gene. The CDR3 DNA follows: TGTGCCAGCAGCGTAGCCTGGGGGAACGGGGAGCTGTTTTTT. As protein: CASSVAWGNGELFF. The entire variable domain, with the rest obtained from reference TRBV9 and TRBJ2-2, is as follows: DSGVTQTPKHLITATGQRVTLRCSPRSGDLSVYWYQQSLDQGLQFLIQYYNGEERAKGNILERFSAQQFPDLHSELNLSSLELGDSALYFCASSVAWGNGELFFGEGSRLTVL.

CDR3: CASSYGAGGDTGELFF. CDR3 coding DNA: TGTGCCAGCAGTTACGGAGCGGGGGGTGACACCGGGGAGCTGTTTTTT. The V gene is TRBV6-5, the J gene TRBJ2-2, with 9 bases aligning to TRBD2. Germline V gives CDR1 MNHEY, CDR2 SVGAGI. Losses at the gene ends were 2 bases for V and 3 bases for J; bases not matched to a gene: 4. The CDR3 covers 16 residues.

This sequence joins TRBV5-4 and TRBJ2-7, with 8 positions matching TRBD1. Germline trimming cut 10 bases from V and 4 bases from J; bases unmatched to any gene: 10. This CDR3 is 13 amino acids long. CDR1 is SGHNT and CDR2 is YYREEE in the germline V gene (reference sequence). The CDR3 DNA follows: TGTGCCGCCCACGGACAGGGCAAGTACGAGCAGTACTTC. It is translated as CAAHGQGKYEQYF.

The chain combines TRBV5-1 with TRBJ2-1; perhaps TRBD1 as D (7 bases). Germline V lookup: CDR1 SGHRS, CDR2 YFSETQ. Deletions cut 4 bases from V and 8 bases from J, with 16 bases between. The CDR3 length is 14 residues. The CDR3 loop is CASSPGQEGDEQFF. The CDR3 nucleotides read TGCGCCAGCAGCCCCGGACAGGAGGGGGATGAGCAGTTCTTC.

This clone was counted between two and nine times. This chain links TRBV15 with TRBJ2-7; D may be TRBD1 or TRBD2 (5 bases each). Trimming left V 0 bases short and J 2 bases short, with 11 bases between. The CDR3 length is 15 residues. The germline V gene encodes CDR1 LNHNV and CDR2 YYDKDF (reference sequence). In DNA, the CDR3 is TGTGCCACCAGCAGAGATCGAGGGGCCCCCTACGAGCAGTACTTC. This encodes CATSRDRGAPYEQYF.

The chain has TRBV7-2 and TRBJ2-7; either TRBD1 or TRBD2 may fit D (6 bases each). Deletions cut 1 base from V and 1 base from J, with 11 bases between. The germline V gene encodes CDR1 SGHTA and CDR2 FQGNSA. This CDR3 has 15 amino acids. The CDR3 region has the DNA TGTGCCAGCAGCTTAGAAGGGGGGCCTTCCTACGAGCAGTACTTC. Encoded protein: CASSLEGGPSYEQYF.

The CDR3: CAWSVRWNSPLHF. The CDR3 DNA is TGTGCCTGGAGTGTAAGGTGGAATTCACCCCTCCACTTT. The chain joins TRBV30 to TRBJ1-6; D is uncertain. The CDR3 sequence is 13 residues long. Per the germline V gene, CDR1 is GTSNPN and CDR2 is SVGIG (reference sequence). V lost 0 bases and J lost 7, with 7 bases in between.

The genes are TRBV28 and TRBJ2-3; maybe TRBD2 (6 bases). The germline CDR1 and CDR2 sequences are MDHEN and SYDVKM. The V and J ends lost 6 bases and 0 bases respectively, with 13 bases between them. The CDR3 consists of 15 residues. CDR3: CASSEAGPSTDTQYF. The CDR3 bases are TGTGCCAGCAGCGAAGCGGGCCCGAGCACAGATACGCAGTATTTT.

This chain joins TRBV18 and TRBJ2-7; D assignment may be TRBD1 or TRBD2 (6 bases each). There are 14 residues in the CDR3. The germline V and J ends were trimmed by 3 bases and 2 bases, with 11 bases remaining between them. The germline CDR1 and CDR2 sequences are KGHSH and LQKENI. DNA for the CDR3: TGTGCCAGCTCACCCGAGGGGGAGGCCTACGAGCAGTACTTC. Protein: CASSPEGEAYEQYF.

J is TRBJ2-1 and V is TRBV27; 8 nucleotides agree with TRBD2. There are 13 residues in the CDR3. Germline CDR1 MNHEY, CDR2 SMNVEV (reference sequence). With 4 bases clipped from V and 9 bases from J, the junction kept 5 bases outside the gene matches. The CDR3 DNA reads TGTGCCAGCAGTTCGGGGGGGCCGGGTGAGCAGTTCTTC. This translates into CASSSGGPGEQFF.